This is a list of T cell receptor beta chains from one sample in a study of CXCR3-negative and CXCR3-positive naive CD8 T cells. No DNA is given; TCRdb re-called the 5' RACE reads and lists each CDR3 protein once. The sample holds some 64,000 distinct CDR3 sequences. The material sequenced was naive CXCR3+ CD8+ T cells from blood. The origin of the receptors is a human donor in good health. Some clones in this sample may be carry-over from other donors' samples. CDR3s include the opening cysteine and the closing phenylalanine or tryptophan.

TRBV4-1	TRBJ2-7	13	CASSHILDPEQYF
TRBV5-6	TRBJ2-1	14	CASSLDGTNNEQFF
TRBV5-5	TRBJ2-1	15	CASSIGTSIGDEQLF
TRBV7-6	TRBJ2-1	15	CASSFGTGGSNEQFF
TRBV6-2/TRBV6-3	TRBJ2-1	13	CASSYGQVLVQFF
TRBV12-3/TRBV12-4	TRBJ1-2	13	CASSLGGNYGYTF
TRBV7-9	TRBJ2-7	11	CASSLRDEQYF
TRBV12-3/TRBV12-4	TRBJ2-2	12	CASSFGQARPFF
TRBV15	TRBJ2-3	14	CATRDAGGLDTQYF
TRBV27	TRBJ2-3	14	CASRVRTSFDTQYF
TRBV15	TRBJ2-2	12	CATSRNTGELFF
TRBV7-8	TRBJ2-5	15	CASSPASRDEETQYF
TRBV12-3/TRBV12-4	TRBJ2-5	16	CASSFLGNREMETQYF
TRBV29-1	TRBJ1-1	11	CSDQGNTEAFF
TRBV10-3	TRBJ2-7	13	CAISEDRAYEQYF
TRBV7-3	TRBJ2-1	14	CASSPGQGAYEQFF
TRBV5-6	TRBJ2-7	14	CASSLQGPPYEQYF
TRBV4-2	TRBJ1-1	17	CASSLGQGALVNTEAFF
TRBV28	TRBJ1-6	13	CASSSTGGTPLHF
TRBV29-1	TRBJ1-4	14	CSVEDPQGYEKLFF
TRBV7-2	TRBJ1-1	13	CASSLEGAGEAFF
TRBV5-1	TRBJ2-3	16	CASSLADGSFTDTQYF
TRBV7-9	TRBJ2-7	12	CASSPNIYEQYF
TRBV29-1	TRBJ1-6	17	CSGYRDGESSYNSPLHF
TRBV7-3	TRBJ2-1	13	CASSLKDHNEQFF
TRBV7-2	TRBJ2-7	12	CASSYGIYEQYF
TRBV7-7	TRBJ2-7	15	CASSLGTGISYEQYF